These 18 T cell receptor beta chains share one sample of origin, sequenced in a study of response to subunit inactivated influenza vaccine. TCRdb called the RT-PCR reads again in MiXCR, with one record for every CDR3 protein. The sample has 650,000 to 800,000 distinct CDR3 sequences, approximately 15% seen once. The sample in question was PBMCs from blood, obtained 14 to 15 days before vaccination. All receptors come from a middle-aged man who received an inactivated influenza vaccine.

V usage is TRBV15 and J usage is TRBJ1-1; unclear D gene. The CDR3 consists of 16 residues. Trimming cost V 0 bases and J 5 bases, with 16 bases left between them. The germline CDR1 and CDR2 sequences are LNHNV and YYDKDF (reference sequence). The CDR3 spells CATSRDPAAGGTEAFF. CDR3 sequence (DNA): TGTGCCACCAGCAGAGATCCTGCCGCCGGAGGTACTGAAGCTTTCTTT.

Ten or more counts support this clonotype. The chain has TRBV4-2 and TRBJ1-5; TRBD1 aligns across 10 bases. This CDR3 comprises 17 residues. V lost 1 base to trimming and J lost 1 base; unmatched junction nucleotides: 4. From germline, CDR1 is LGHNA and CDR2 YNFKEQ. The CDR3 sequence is CASSQGKGQGSNQPQHF. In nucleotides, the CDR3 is TGTGCCAGCAGCCAAGGAAAGGGACAGGGGAGCAATCAGCCCCAGCATTTT.

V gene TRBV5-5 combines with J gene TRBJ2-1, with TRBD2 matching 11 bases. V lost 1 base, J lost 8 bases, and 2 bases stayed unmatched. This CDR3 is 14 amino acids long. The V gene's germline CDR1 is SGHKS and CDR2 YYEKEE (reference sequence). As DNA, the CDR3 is TGTGCCAGCAGCTTGTTTAGCGGGAGGGATGAGCAGTTCTTC. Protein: CASSLFSGRDEQFF.

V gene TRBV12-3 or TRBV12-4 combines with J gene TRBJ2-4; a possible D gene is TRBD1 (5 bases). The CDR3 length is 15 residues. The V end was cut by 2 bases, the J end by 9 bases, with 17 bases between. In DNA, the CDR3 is TGTGCCAGCAGTTTAACAGGACACCGTAAGAGCATTCAGTACTTC. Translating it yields CASSLTGHRKSIQYF.

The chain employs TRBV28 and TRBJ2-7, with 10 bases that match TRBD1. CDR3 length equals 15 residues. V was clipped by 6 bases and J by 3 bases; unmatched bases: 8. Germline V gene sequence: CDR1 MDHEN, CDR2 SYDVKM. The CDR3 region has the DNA TGTGCCAGCAGCTCCCTTGACAGGGGGCTCTACGAGCAGTACTTC. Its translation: CASSSLDRGLYEQYF.

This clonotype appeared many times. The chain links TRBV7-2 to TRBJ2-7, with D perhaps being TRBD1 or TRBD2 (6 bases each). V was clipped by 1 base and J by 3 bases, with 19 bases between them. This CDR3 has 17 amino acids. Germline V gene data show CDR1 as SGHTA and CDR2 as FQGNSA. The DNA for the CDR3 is TGTGCCAGCAGCTTAGGGGGGGCCTCCATCAGGGTCTACGAGCAGTACTTC. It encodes CASSLGGASIRVYEQYF.

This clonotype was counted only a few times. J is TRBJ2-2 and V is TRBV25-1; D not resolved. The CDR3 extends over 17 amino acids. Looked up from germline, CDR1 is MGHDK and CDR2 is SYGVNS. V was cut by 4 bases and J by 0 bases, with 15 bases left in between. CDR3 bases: TGTGCCAGCAGTGTCCCCGGTAGGGCCTCGAACACCGGGGAGCTGTTTTTT. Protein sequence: CASSVPGRASNTGELFF.

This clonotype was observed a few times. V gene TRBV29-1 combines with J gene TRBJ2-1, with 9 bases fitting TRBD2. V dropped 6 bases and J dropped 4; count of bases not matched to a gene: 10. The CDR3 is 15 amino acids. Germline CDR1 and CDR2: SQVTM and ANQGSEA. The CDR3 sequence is CSVAGGPQSYNEQFF. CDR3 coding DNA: TGCAGCGTAGCGGGGGGCCCACAATCTTACAATGAGCAGTTCTTC.

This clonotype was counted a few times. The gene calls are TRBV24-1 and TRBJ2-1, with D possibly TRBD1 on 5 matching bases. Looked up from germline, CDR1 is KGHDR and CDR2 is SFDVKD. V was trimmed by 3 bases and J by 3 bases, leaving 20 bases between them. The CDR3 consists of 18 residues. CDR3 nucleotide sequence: TGTGCCACCAGTGATCCCGTTACCCGTATTGACAGCTACAATGAGCAGTTCTTC. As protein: CATSDPVTRIDSYNEQFF.

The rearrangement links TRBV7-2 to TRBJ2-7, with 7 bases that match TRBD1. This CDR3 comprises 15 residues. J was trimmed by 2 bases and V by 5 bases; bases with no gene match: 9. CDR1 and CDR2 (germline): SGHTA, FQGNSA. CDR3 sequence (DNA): TGTGCCAGCAGCAAACAGGGGTATGCAACCTACGAGCAGTACTTC. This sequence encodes CASSKQGYATYEQYF.

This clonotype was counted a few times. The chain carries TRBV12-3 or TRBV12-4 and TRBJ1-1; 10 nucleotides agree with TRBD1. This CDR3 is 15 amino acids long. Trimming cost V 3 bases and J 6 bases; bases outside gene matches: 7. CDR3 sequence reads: CASSLRTGGVSEAFF. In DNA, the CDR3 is TGTGCCAGCAGTTTGCGGACAGGGGGAGTCTCTGAAGCTTTCTTT.

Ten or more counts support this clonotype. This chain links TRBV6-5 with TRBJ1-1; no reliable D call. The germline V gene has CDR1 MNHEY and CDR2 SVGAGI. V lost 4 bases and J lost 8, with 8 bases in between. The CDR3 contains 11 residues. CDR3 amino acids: CASSWGAEAFF. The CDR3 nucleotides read TGTGCCAGCAGTTGGGGAGCCGAAGCTTTCTTT.

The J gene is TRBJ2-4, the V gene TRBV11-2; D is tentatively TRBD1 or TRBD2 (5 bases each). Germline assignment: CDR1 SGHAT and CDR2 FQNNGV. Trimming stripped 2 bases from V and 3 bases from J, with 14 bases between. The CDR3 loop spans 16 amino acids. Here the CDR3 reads CASSLPGADNKNIQYF. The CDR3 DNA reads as TGTGCCAGCAGCTTACCCGGGGCGGATAACAAAAACATTCAGTACTTC.

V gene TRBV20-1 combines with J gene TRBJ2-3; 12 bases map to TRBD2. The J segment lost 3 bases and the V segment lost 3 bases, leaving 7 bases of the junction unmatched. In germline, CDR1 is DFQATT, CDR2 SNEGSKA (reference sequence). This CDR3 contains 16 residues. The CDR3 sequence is CSASILAGGGTDTQYF. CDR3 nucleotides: TGCAGTGCTAGTATACTAGCGGGGGGTGGTACAGATACGCAGTATTTT.

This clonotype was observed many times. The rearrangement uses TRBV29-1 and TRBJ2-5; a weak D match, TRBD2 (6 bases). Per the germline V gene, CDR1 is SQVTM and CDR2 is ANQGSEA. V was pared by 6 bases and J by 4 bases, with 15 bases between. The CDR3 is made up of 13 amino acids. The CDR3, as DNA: TGCAGCGTGGCCTGGCGGGACCGAGAGACCCAGTACTTC. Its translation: CSVAWRDRETQYF. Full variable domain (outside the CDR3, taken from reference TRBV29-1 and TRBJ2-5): SAVISQKPSRDICQRGTSLTIQCQVDSQVTMMFWYRQQPGQSLTLIATANQGSEATYESGFVIDKFPISRPNLTFSTLTVSNMSPEDSSIYLCSVAWRDRETQYFGPGTRLLVL.

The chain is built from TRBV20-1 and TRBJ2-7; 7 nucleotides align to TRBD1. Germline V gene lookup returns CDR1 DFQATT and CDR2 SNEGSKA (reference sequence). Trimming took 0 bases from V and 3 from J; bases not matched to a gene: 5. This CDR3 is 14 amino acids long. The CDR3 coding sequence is TGCAGTGCTAGAGATGGACAGGTTTTCTACGAGCAGTACTTC. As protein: CSARDGQVFYEQYF.

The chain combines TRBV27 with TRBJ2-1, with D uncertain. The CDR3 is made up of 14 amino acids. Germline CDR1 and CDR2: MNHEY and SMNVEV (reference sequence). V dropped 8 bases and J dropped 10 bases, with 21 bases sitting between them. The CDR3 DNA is TGTGCCAGCGGCAAGACTGACCTTAGAGAGGAGCAGTTCTTC. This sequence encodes CASGKTDLREEQFF.

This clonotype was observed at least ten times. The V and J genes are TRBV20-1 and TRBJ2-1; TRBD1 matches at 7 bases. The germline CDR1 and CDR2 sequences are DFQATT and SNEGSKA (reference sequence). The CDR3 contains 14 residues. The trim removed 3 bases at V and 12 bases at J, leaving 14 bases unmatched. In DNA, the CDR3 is TGCAGTGCTAGCGCAACCGACAAGGGGGCAGGGCAGTTCTTC. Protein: CSASATDKGAGQFF.